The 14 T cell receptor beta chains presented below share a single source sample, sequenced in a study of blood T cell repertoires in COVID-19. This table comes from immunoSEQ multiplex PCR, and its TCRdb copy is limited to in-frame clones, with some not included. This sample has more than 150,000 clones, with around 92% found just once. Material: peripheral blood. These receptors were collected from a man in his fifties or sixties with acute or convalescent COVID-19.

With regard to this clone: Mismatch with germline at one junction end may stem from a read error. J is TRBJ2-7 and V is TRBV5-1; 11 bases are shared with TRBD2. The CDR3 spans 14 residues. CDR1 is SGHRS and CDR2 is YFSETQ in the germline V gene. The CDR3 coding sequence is TGCGCCAGCAGCTTGGAGGTAGCGGGGGGGCCCTGGAACTTC. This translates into CASSLEVAGGPWNF. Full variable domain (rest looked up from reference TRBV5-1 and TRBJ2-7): KAGVTQTPRYLIKTRGQQVTLSCSPISGHRSVSWYQQTPGQGLQFLFEYFSETQRNKGNFPGRFSGRQFSNSRSEMNVSTLELGDSALYLCASSLEVAGGPWNFGPGTRLTVT.

CDR3 protein: CASSDPGENNYGYTF. In DNA, the CDR3 is TGTGCCAGCAGTGATCCGGGGGAAAATAACTATGGCTACACCTTC. This chain uses TRBV2 with TRBJ1-2, with D maybe TRBD1 (5 bases). The length of the CDR3 is 15 residues. Germline V gives CDR1 SNHLY, CDR2 FYNNEI. V lost 3 bases to trimming and J lost 1 base, with 12 bases between them.

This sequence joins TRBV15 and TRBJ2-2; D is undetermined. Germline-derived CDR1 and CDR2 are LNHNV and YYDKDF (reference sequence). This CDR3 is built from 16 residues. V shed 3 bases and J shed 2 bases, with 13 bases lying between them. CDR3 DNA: TGTGCCACCAGCAGGGAGTTAATGAGCAACACCGGGGAGCTGTTTTTT. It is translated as CATSRELMSNTGELFF.

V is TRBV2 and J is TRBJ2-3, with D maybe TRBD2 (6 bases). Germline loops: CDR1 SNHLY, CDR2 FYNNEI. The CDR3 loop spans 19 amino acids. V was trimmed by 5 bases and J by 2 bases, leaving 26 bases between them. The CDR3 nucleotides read TGTGCCAGCAGTCCCAGGTGGGGGGTTGGGGGAATGACCACAGATACGCAGTATTTT. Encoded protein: CASSPRWGVGGMTTDTQYF.

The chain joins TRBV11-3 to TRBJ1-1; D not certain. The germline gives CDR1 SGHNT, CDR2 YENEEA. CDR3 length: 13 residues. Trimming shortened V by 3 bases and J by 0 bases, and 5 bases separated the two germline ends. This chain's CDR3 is CASSFQVNTEAFF. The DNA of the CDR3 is TGTGCCAGCAGCTTTCAGGTGAACACTGAAGCTTTCTTT.

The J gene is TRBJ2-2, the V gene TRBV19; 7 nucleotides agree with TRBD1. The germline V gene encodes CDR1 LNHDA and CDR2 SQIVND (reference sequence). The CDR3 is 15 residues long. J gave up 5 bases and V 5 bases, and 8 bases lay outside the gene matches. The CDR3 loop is CASSQTTGATGELFF. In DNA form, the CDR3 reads TGTGCCAGTAGTCAAACTACAGGGGCGACCGGGGAGCTGTTTTTT.

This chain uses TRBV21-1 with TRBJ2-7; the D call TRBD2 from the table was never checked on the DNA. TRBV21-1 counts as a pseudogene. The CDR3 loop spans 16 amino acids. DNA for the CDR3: TGTGCCAGCAGCATCCCCGGGACTAGAAAAAACTACGAGCAGTACTTC. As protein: CASSIPGTRKNYEQYF.

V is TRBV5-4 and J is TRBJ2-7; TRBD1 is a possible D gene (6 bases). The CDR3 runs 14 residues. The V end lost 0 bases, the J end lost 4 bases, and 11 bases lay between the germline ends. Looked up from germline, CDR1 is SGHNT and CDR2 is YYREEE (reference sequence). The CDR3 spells CASSLGQGLYEQYF. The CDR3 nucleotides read TGTGCCAGCAGCTTGGGGCAGGGGCTGTACGAGCAGTACTTC.

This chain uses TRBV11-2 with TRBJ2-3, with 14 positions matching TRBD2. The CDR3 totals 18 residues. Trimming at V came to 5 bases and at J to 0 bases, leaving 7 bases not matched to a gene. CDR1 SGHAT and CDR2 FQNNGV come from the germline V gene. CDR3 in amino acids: CASSLRTSGGTSTDTQYF. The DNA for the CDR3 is TGTGCCAGCAGCCTAAGGACTAGCGGGGGGACTAGCACAGATACGCAGTATTTT.

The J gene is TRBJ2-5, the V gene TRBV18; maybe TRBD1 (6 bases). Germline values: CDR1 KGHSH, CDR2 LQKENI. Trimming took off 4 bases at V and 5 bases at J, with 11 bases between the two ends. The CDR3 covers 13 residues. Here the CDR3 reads CASSLRGFETQYF. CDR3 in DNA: TGTGCCAGCTCACTCAGGGGTTTTGAGACCCAGTACTTC.

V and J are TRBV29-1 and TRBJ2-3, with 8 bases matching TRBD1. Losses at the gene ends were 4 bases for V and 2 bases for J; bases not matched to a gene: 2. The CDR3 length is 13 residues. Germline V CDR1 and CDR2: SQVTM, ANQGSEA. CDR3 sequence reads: CSVAGQATDTQYF. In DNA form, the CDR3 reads TGCAGCGTTGCGGGACAGGCCACAGATACGCAGTATTTT.

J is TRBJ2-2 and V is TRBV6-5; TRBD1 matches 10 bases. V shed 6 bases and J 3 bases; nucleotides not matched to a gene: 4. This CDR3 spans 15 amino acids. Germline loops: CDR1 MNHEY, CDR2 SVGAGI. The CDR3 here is CASRGDRGDTGELFF. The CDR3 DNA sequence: TGTGCCAGCAGGGGGGACAGGGGAGACACCGGGGAGCTGTTTTTT.

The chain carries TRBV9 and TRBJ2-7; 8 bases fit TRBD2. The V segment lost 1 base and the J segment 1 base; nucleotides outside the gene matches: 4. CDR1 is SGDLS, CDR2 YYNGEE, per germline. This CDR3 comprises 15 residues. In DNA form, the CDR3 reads TGTGCCAGCAGCGTATCGAGCGGGGGTTCCTACGAGCAGTACTTC. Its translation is CASSVSSGGSYEQYF.

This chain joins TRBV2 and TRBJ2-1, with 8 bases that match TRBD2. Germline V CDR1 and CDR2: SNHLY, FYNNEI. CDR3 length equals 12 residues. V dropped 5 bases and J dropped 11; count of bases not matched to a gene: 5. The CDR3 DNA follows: TGTGCCAGCAGTACTAGCGGAGTACAGCAGTTCTTC. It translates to CASSTSGVQQFF.